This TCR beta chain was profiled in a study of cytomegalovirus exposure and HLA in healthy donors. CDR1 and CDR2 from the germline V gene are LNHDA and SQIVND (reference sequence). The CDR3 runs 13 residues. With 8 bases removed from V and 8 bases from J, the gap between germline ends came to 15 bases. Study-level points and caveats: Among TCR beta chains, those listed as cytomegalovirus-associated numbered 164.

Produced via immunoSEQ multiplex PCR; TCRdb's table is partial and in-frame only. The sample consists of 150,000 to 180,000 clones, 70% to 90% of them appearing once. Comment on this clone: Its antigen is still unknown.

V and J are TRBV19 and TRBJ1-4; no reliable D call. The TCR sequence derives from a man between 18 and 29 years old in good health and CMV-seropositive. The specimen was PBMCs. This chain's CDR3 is CASRHGGGEKLFF. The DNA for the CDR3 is TGTGCCAGTCGGCACGGAGGCGGAGAAAAACTGTTTTTT.